This passage covers 10 T cell receptor beta chains from one sample sequenced in a study of blood T cell repertoires in COVID-19. Measured with immunoSEQ multiplex PCR; TCRdb has only the in-frame clones, and not every one. The sample includes about 360,000 clones, around nine tenths seen only once; the top ten take around 2.9%. What was sequenced was peripheral blood. The receptor set was obtained from a human donor in a cohort sampled during active COVID-19.

The table lists this clone with a count of one. This chain uses TRBV11-3 with TRBJ2-3, with TRBD2 as a possible D gene (6 bases). The CDR3 length is 13 residues. Germline CDR1 and CDR2: SGHNT and YENEEA. Trimming stripped 4 bases from V and 6 bases from J, with 11 bases between. CDR3 bases: TGTGCCAGCAGCTCCCAGGAGGGCGATACGCAGTATTTT. It is translated as CASSSQEGDTQYF.

This rearrangement joins TRBV15 to TRBJ2-7; TRBD1 agrees at 7 bases. The CDR3 loop spans 16 amino acids. J lost 4 bases, V lost 1 base, and 10 bases had no gene match. Germline loops: CDR1 LNHNV, CDR2 YYDKDF (reference sequence). CDR3 in DNA: TGTGCCACCAGCAGAGGATTAATGGGACAGAATTACGAGCAGTACTTC. Its translation: CATSRGLMGQNYEQYF.

The rearrangement joins TRBV5-6 to TRBJ1-1; TRBD1 might be the D (5 bases). V was clipped by 2 bases and J by 1 base, with 12 bases between them. The CDR3 runs to 15 residues. Germline V gives CDR1 SGHDT, CDR2 YYEEEE. The CDR3 bases are TGTGCCAGCAGCTTCCCGGGACTGAGGAACACTGAAGCTTTCTTT. Encoded protein: CASSFPGLRNTEAFF.

The chain carries TRBV5-1 and TRBJ2-7; 12 nucleotides match TRBD2. Per the germline V gene, CDR1 is SGHRS and CDR2 is YFSETQ. With V trimmed by 2 bases and J by 5 bases, 8 bases remained unmatched. The CDR3 extends over 16 amino acids. The CDR3 here is CASSLRLAGVSDEQYF. As DNA, the CDR3 is TGCGCCAGCAGCTTACGACTAGCGGGGGTATCTGACGAGCAGTACTTC.

This chain joins TRBV5-1 and TRBJ2-4, with a possible D match to TRBD1 (6 bases). From germline, CDR1 is SGHRS and CDR2 YFSETQ. Trimming left V 3 bases short and J 0 bases short, with 19 bases between. There are 18 residues in the CDR3. CDR3 amino acids: CASSWNPGHTLAKNIQYF. DNA of the CDR3: TGCGCCAGCAGCTGGAACCCGGGACATACACTAGCCAAAAACATTCAGTACTTC.

This clone was seen only once. This sequence joins TRBV4-2 and TRBJ1-2; D is unresolved. This CDR3 is 12 amino acids long. The V and J ends lost 0 bases and 4 bases respectively, with 3 bases between them. The germline V gene encodes CDR1 LGHNA and CDR2 YNFKEQ. The CDR3 DNA is TGTGCCAGCAGCCAAGATCGCTATGGCTACACCTTC. As protein: CASSQDRYGYTF.

This chain links TRBV7-9 with TRBJ2-5, with D perhaps TRBD2 (6 bases). The V gene lost 4 bases and the J gene lost 5 bases, with 14 bases spanning the gap. CDR3 size: 14 residues. Germline loops: CDR1 SEHNR, CDR2 FQNEAQ (reference sequence). The CDR3 is CASSSGLRTETQYF. In DNA form, the CDR3 reads TGTGCCAGCAGCTCGGGACTCCGTACGGAGACCCAGTACTTC. The full variable domain, with the rest looked up from reference TRBV7-9 and TRBJ2-5, is DTGVSQNPRHKITKRGQNVTFRCDPISEHNRLYWYRQTLGQGPEFLTYFQNEAQLEKSRLLSDRFSAERPKGSFSTLEIQRTEQGDSAMYLCASSSGLRTETQYFGPGTRLLVL.

This rearrangement joins TRBV27 to TRBJ1-4; D not certain. The V and J ends lost 3 bases and 0 bases respectively, with 11 bases between them. Germline CDR1 reads MNHEY; CDR2 reads SMNVEV (reference sequence). The CDR3 runs 16 residues. The CDR3 sequence is CASSLRYTTTNEKLFF. Written as DNA, the CDR3 is TGTGCCAGCAGTTTGAGATATACCACAACTAATGAAAAACTGTTTTTT.

The chain employs TRBV11-2 and TRBJ2-5; no clear D gene. V gave up 5 bases and J gave up 5 bases, with 9 bases separating them. Germline CDR1 SGHAT, CDR2 FQNNGV. CDR3 length: 12 amino acids. CDR3: CASSLIQETQYF. Written as DNA, the CDR3 is TGTGCCAGCAGCCTTATACAGGAGACCCAGTACTTC.

The chain has TRBV4-1 and TRBJ1-2; 8 bases match TRBD1. J gave up 0 bases and V 1 base, and 13 bases lay outside the gene matches. Germline values: CDR1 MGHRA, CDR2 YSYEKL. This CDR3 is built from 19 residues. CDR3 region: CASSQVGQGAEGANYGYTF. In DNA, the CDR3 is TGCGCCAGCAGCCAAGTGGGCCAGGGGGCGGAAGGGGCTAACTATGGCTACACCTTC.